This TCR beta chain was obtained from a study of T cells in Graves' hyperthyroidism and ophthalmopathy. Study-level information: Peripheral blood was obtained at initial diagnosis, preceding any treatment.

TCR beta CDR3 regions were amplified from RNA transcripts. First-round RT-PCR targeting the TCR CDR3 was performed with the HTBI primer set. TCRdb passed the multiplex PCR reads through MiXCR, listing each CDR3 protein once. The profile covers roughly 99,000 distinct CDR3 sequences, with 16% appearing a single time and 40% to 50% taken by the ten largest. V shed 4 bases, J shed 7 bases, and the junction held 6 bases outside the gene matches. CDR3 size: 15 residues. In germline, CDR1 is LNHNV, CDR2 YYDKDF (reference sequence). This clonotype appeared many times. The J gene is TRBJ1-6, the V gene TRBV15; 8 nucleotides line up with TRBD1. This TCR was recovered from a woman aged 45-65 years with Graves' hyperthyroidism. Sequencing was done on a sample of blood. The CDR3, as DNA: TGTGCCACCAGCACCCGGACAGGGTTGAATTCACCCCTCCACTTT. This codes for CATSTRTGLNSPLHF.